This T cell receptor (beta chain) originates from a study of blood T cell repertoires in COVID-19. Across the whole study: The United States, Italy and Spain were the sources of the acute and convalescent COVID-19 samples. Sources were T cells, B-cell-depleted T cells, or PBMCs; the material itself was cDNA or gDNA.

As handled by the study authors: Estimation of nucleated cell counts was performed using reference gene primer amplification. Profiled with immunoSEQ multiplex PCR; TCRdb holds only in-frame clones, not every one. Clone size and V and J calls were adopted from that table, with D and trimming inferred from the DNA. The sample consists of tens of thousands of clones, 75% to 85% of them appearing once. Trimming cost V 4 bases and J 5 bases, with 14 bases left between them. Germline loops: CDR1 SNHLY, CDR2 FYNNEI. The CDR3 runs 15 residues. This clonotype was sampled from a woman aged 70 to 79 with acute or convalescent COVID-19. Sequenced: peripheral blood. The chain is built from TRBV2 and TRBJ2-2; maybe TRBD1 (6 bases). The CDR3 bases are TGTGCCAGCAGTGGTGATCAGGGGTCAACCGGGGAGCTGTTTTTT. Protein sequence: CASSGDQGSTGELFF.